This passage covers 12 T cell receptor beta chains from one sample sequenced in a study of shared clonotypes between healthy human individuals. Libraries were prepared by immunoSEQ multiplex PCR; TCRdb keeps only in-frame clonotypes and omits some of them. The sample includes around 1.1 million clones, about 72% of them seen just once. Sample: memory CD4+ T cells from PBMCs. The subset: CD45RA-negative fraction. Receptors originate from a man younger than 35 in good health. Some clones in this sample may be carry-over from other donors' samples.

The chain couples TRBV7-9 to TRBJ1-5, with TRBD1 as a possible D gene (5 bases). This CDR3 has 16 residues. With 0 bases removed from V and 5 bases from J, the gap between germline ends came to 14 bases. Germline V gives CDR1 SEHNR, CDR2 FQNEAQ (reference sequence). Here the CDR3 reads CASSLALSGHYQPQHF. The CDR3 DNA reads as TGTGCCAGCAGCTTAGCGTTGTCAGGGCATTATCAGCCCCAGCATTTT.

The table lists this clone with a count of one. The V call is TRBV6-1, the J call TRBJ2-1; 7 bases line up with TRBD2. Germline-derived CDR1 and CDR2 are MNHNS and SASEGT. The CDR3 loop spans 16 amino acids. V was pared by 3 bases and J by 1 base, with 6 bases of the junction left unmatched. CDR3 region: CASSDGGRGSYNEQFF. For the CDR3, the DNA is TGTGCCAGCAGTGATGGGGGGAGGGGATCCTACAATGAGCAGTTCTTC.

The chain recombines TRBV11-2 with TRBJ2-7; 11 bases are a match to TRBD2. Germline loops: CDR1 SGHAT, CDR2 FQNNGV. The J segment lost 3 bases and the V segment lost 5 bases, leaving 3 bases of the junction unmatched. The CDR3 loop spans 14 amino acids. The CDR3 spells CASSQGLADYEQYF. The CDR3 DNA is TGTGCCAGCAGCCAGGGACTAGCGGACTACGAGCAGTACTTC.

This chain links TRBV6-6 with TRBJ1-4, with 8 bases aligning to TRBD1. CDR3 length equals 14 residues. V was pared by 7 bases and J by 8 bases, with 9 bases of the junction left unmatched. The germline gives CDR1 MNHNY, CDR2 SVGAGI (reference sequence). This CDR3 reads CASNPGGAWEKLFF. CDR3 nucleotides: TGTGCCAGCAACCCAGGGGGCGCTTGGGAAAAACTGTTTTTT.

This clone was observed a single time. This chain joins TRBV9 and TRBJ2-2, with TRBD2 matching over 14 bases. Germline CDR1 reads SGDLS; CDR2 reads YYNGEE. CDR3 size: 16 residues. J was trimmed by 6 bases and V by 4 bases; bases with no gene match: 5. The CDR3 protein is CASSPQGLAGAGELFF. The CDR3, as DNA: TGTGCCAGCAGCCCCCAGGGACTAGCGGGAGCCGGGGAGCTGTTTTTT.

The V call is TRBV2, the J call TRBJ2-7; a weak D match, TRBD2 (5 bases). CDR3 length equals 10 residues. Germline assignment: CDR1 SNHLY and CDR2 FYNNEI. The V gene lost 10 bases and the J gene lost 3 bases, with 7 bases spanning the gap. The CDR3 DNA is TGTGCCACCGGGGACTACGAGCAGTACTTC. This gives the protein CATGDYEQYF.

The chain has TRBV25-1 and TRBJ1-4; D perhaps matches TRBD1 (6 bases). CDR1 MGHDK and CDR2 SYGVNS come from the germline V gene. CDR3 length: 15 residues. Trimming stripped 3 bases from V and 7 bases from J, with 15 bases between. The CDR3 region has the DNA TGTGCCAGCAGTGATGTGGGGGCTTTGGGTGAAAAACTGTTTTTT. Its translation is CASSDVGALGEKLFF.

This chain's CDR3 is CASSYTSGRWSDTQYF. DNA of the CDR3: TGTGCCAGCTCTTATACTAGCGGGAGGTGGTCAGATACGCAGTATTTT. The V and J genes are TRBV25-1 and TRBJ2-3, with 12 bases identical to TRBD2. The V gene end was trimmed by 8 bases and the J gene end by 4 bases; junction bases not matched to a gene: 10. The CDR3 runs to 16 residues. Germline V lookup: CDR1 MGHDK, CDR2 SYGVNS. Based on the CDR3 plus reference TRBV25-1 and TRBJ2-3, the full variable domain is EADIYQTPRYLVIGTGKKITLECSQTMGHDKMYWYQQDPGMELHLIHYSYGVNSTEKGDLSSESTVSRIRTEHFPLTLESARPSHTSQYLCASSYTSGRWSDTQYFGPGTRLTVL.

The gene calls are TRBV6-5 and TRBJ1-2; 7 bases match TRBD1. V trimming: 0 bases; J trimming: 6 bases; junction bases outside the gene matches: 4. The germline CDR1 and CDR2 sequences are MNHEY and SVGAGI. The CDR3 runs 14 residues. The DNA for the CDR3 is TGTGCCAGCAGTTACTCCCCAGGGGGAGATGGCTACACCTTC. As protein: CASSYSPGGDGYTF.

The chain couples TRBV5-4 to TRBJ1-6, with 10 bases lining up with TRBD1. The CDR3 sequence is 14 residues long. Germline loops: CDR1 SGHNT, CDR2 YYREEE (reference sequence). With 4 bases clipped from V and 11 bases from J, the junction kept 6 bases outside the gene matches. The chain's CDR3 is CASSQDRGTPPLHF. DNA of the CDR3: TGTGCCAGCAGCCAGGACAGGGGGACGCCACCCCTCCACTTT. Full variable domain (outside the CDR3, taken from reference TRBV5-4 and TRBJ1-6): ETGVTQSPTHLIKTRGQQVTLRCSSQSGHNTVSWYQQALGQGPQFIFQYYREEENGRGNFPPRFSGLQFPNYSSELNVNALELDDSALYLCASSQDRGTPPLHFGNGTRLTVT.

The chain joins TRBV28 to TRBJ2-7, with TRBD2 matching 9 bases. V lost 8 bases, J lost 7 bases, and 15 bases stayed unmatched. The CDR3 has 15 residues. Germline lookup yields CDR1 MDHEN and CDR2 SYDVKM. The CDR3 DNA reads as TGTGCCAGCGACGCAGGGGCTAGCGGGAAGTGGGAGCAGTACTTC. Residues: CASDAGASGKWEQYF.

CDR3 protein: CASSVLAGPFYEQYF. The CDR3 bases are TGTGCCAGCAGCGTTCTAGCGGGACCCTTCTACGAGCAGTACTTC. The genes are TRBV9 and TRBJ2-7; TRBD2 aligns across 9 bases. Trimming removed 2 bases from V and 3 bases from J; junction bases left unmatched: 6. The CDR3 loop spans 15 amino acids. Germline-derived CDR1 and CDR2 are SGDLS and YYNGEE.